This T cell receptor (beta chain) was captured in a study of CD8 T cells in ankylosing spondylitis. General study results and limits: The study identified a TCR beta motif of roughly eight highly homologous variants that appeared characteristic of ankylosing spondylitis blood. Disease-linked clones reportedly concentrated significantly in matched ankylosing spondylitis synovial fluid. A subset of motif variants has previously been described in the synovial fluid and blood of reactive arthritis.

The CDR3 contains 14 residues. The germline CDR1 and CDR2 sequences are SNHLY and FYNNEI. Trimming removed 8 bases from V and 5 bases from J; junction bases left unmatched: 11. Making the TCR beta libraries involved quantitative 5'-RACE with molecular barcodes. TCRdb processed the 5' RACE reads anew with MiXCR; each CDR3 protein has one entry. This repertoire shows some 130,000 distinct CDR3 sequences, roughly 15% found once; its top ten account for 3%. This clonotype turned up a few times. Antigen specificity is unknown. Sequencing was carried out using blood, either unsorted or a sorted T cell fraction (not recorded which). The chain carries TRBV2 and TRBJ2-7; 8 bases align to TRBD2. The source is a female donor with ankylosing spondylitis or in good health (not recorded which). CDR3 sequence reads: CASDIGLAGNEQYF. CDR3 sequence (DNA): TGTGCCAGCGACATTGGGCTAGCGGGCAACGAGCAGTACTTC.